The 8 T cell receptor beta chains in this list originate from one sample, sequenced in a study of neurological immune-mediated disorders (dated by TCRdb to between 2018 and 2020). Taken with the paper, the label for time point translates to: longitudinal time-point 1 (baseline). The library came from 5' RACE. The sequencer was an Illumina HiSeq 2500. TCRdb reprocessing: public reads trimmed at Q25 with fastp, clones called with MiXCR, in-frame beta chains kept. Each record represents a unique CDR3 protein, reported with the most common genes and DNA among its rows. Here the sample has around 71,000 distinct CDR3 sequences; roughly 15% occur a single time. The ten largest account for approximately 4.6% of the sample. Sequenced input: PBMCs. The receptor set was obtained from a female donor with HTLV-1-associated myelopathy (HAM/TSP).

This clonotype was detected many times. The V call is TRBV4-1, the J call TRBJ2-3, with 11 bases matching TRBD2. Per germline, CDR1 MGHRA and CDR2 YSYEKL. Losses at the gene ends were 1 base for V and 0 bases for J; bases not matched to a gene: 6. CDR3 length: 18 residues. CDR3: CASSQVTSGGRSTDTQYF. In DNA form, the CDR3 reads TGCGCCAGCAGCCAAGTTACTAGCGGGGGACGTAGCACAGATACGCAGTATTTT.

In its sample, this clonotype was seen many times. The chain couples TRBV12-3 or TRBV12-4 to TRBJ2-3, with D unclear. Trimming removed 6 bases from V and 4 bases from J, with 8 bases in between. The CDR3 has 12 amino acids. The CDR3 here is CASSFTADTQYF. DNA of the CDR3: TGTGCCAGCAGCTTTACCGCAGATACGCAGTATTTT.

On this clonotype: This may be a read error: a much more frequent sequence differs by one nucleotide. CDR3 nucleotide sequence: TGCGCCAGCAGCTCAATTGGAGGAGCTGGAGCCCATGAGAACCAGTACTTC. This gives the protein CASSSIGGAGAHENQYF. The rearrangement joins TRBV5-1 to TRBJ2-5; tentative D call: TRBD2 (5 bases). The germline V gene has CDR1 SGHRS and CDR2 YFSETQ. This CDR3 region has 17 residues.

This clonotype appeared many times. DNA of the CDR3: TGTGCCAGCAGCGACTCAACCGCCGAGCAGTACTTC. Translated, it gives CASSDSTAEQYF. The chain has TRBV7-9 and TRBJ2-7; no firm D call. V dropped 5 bases and J dropped 6 bases, with 11 bases sitting between them. Per germline, CDR1 SEHNR and CDR2 FQNEAQ (reference sequence). This CDR3 comprises 12 residues.

This clonotype showed up many times. The chain uses TRBV12-3 or TRBV12-4 and TRBJ2-7; D tentatively fits TRBD1 or TRBD2 (5 bases each). This CDR3 is built from 14 residues. V was pared by 10 bases and J by 6 bases, with 22 bases between. CDR3: CATALGAGDVEQYF. In nucleotides, the CDR3 is TGTGCCACCGCTCTCGGGGCCGGGGACGTCGAGCAGTACTTC.

Many counts were recorded for this clonotype. V gene TRBV20-1 combines with J gene TRBJ2-3; 10 bases are a match to TRBD1. Germline CDR1 reads DFQATT; CDR2 reads SNEGSKA (reference sequence). V shed 6 bases, J shed 1 base, and the junction held 16 bases outside the gene matches. The CDR3 sequence is 18 residues long. The CDR3 loop reads CSASGTGVSRARTDTQYF. DNA of the CDR3: TGCAGTGCCTCCGGGACAGGGGTATCGAGGGCCCGCACAGATACGCAGTATTTT.

This clonotype was counted at least ten times. This chain connects TRBV11-2 to TRBJ2-3; D is possibly TRBD2 (5 bases). Germline assignment: CDR1 SGHAT and CDR2 FQNNGV. The CDR3 sequence is 12 residues long. Trimming removed 4 bases at V and 5 bases at J, with 7 bases between. In nucleotides, the CDR3 is TGTGCCAGCAGCTCTAGCCTAGATACGCAGTATTTT. As protein: CASSSSLDTQYF.

This clonotype was found many times. The chain recombines TRBV7-2 with TRBJ2-2; perhaps D is TRBD1 or TRBD2 (6 bases each). Germline-derived CDR1 and CDR2 are SGHTA and FQGNSA. The CDR3 runs 16 residues. V shed 3 bases and J shed 6 bases, with 17 bases lying between them. CDR3 DNA sequence: TGTGCCAGCAGCTTCTCCTCGGGGGCCCCTGCCGGGGAGCTGTTTTTT. Residues: CASSFSSGAPAGELFF.